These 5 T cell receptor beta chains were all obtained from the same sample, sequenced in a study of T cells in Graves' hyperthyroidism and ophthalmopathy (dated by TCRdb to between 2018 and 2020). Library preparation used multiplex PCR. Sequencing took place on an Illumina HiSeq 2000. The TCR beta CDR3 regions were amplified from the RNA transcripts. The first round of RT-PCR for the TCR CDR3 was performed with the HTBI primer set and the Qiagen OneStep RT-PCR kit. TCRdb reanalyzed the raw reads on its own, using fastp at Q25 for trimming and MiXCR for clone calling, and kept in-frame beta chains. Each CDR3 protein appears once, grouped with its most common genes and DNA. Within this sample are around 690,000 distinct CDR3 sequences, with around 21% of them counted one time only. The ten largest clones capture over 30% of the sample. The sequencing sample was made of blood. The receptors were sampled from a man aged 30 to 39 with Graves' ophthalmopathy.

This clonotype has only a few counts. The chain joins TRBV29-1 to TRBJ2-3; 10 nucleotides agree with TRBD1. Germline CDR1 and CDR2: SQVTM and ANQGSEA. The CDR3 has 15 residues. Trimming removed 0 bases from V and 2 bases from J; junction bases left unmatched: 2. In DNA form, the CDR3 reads TGCAGCGTTGAAGATGACAGGGGGCACACAGATACGCAGTATTTT. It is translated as CSVEDDRGHTDTQYF.

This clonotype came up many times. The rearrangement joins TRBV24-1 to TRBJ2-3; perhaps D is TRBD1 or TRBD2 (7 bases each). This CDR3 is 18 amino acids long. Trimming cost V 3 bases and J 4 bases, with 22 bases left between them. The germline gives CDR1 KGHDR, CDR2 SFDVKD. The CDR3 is CATSDPPLADRPADTQYF. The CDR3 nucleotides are TGTGCCACCAGTGATCCTCCGCTAGCGGACAGGCCGGCAGATACGCAGTATTTT.

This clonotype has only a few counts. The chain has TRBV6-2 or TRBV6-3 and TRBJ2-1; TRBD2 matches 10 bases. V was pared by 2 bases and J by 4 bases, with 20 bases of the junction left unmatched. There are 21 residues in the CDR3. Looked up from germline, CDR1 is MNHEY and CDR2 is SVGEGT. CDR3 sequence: CASSYRPGLAAGGIIYNEQFF. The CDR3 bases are TGTGCCAGCAGTTACAGGCCGGGACTAGCAGCGGGGGGGATAATATACAATGAGCAGTTCTTC.

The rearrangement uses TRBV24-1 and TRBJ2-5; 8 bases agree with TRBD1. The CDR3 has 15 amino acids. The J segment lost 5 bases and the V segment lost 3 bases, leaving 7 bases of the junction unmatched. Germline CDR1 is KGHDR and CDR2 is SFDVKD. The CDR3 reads CATSDRTDRAETQYF. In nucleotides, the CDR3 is TGTGCCACCAGTGATCGGACGGACAGGGCTGAGACCCAGTACTTC.

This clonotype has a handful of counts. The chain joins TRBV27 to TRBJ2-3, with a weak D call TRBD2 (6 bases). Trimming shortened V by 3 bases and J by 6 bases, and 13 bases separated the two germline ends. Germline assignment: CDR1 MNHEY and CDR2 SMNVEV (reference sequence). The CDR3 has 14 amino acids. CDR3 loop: CASSFYKEGDTQYF. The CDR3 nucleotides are TGTGCCAGCAGTTTCTATAAGGAGGGGGATACGCAGTATTTT.